This T cell receptor (beta chain) came from a study of beta chain features in type 1 diabetes. At the level of the study: There was similarity between patients and healthy donors in age, gender and cell yields. The study examined about 110,000,000 sorted cells across all samples.

This clone was observed a few times. The antigen remains undetermined. CD4+ cells of the naive, central memory, regulatory and stem cell-like memory types were sorted via CD45RO/CCR7/CD25/CD127/CD95/CD27. Study-level findings and limits: In type 1 diabetes patients, VDJ junctions had fewer insertions; deletions at these junctions were more frequent.

The germline gives CDR1 SGHDT, CDR2 YYEEEE. Trimming took off 0 bases at V and 3 bases at J, with 13 bases between the two ends. The CDR3 runs to 16 residues. Every bit of the isolated RNA underwent reverse transcription, so sequencing read expressed TCRB transcripts. Libraries were prepared by immunoSEQ multiplex PCR; TCRdb keeps only in-frame clonotypes and omits some of them. The sample contains 810,000 or so clones, roughly a sixth of which appear only once. The V call is TRBV5-6, the J call TRBJ2-1; D is ambiguous. The clonotype was recovered from a woman aged 18-29 years in good health. The sequenced material came from naive CD4+ T cells from blood. The CDR3 DNA is TGTGCCAGCAGCTTGGCGGTCGGGCAATACTACAATGAGCAGTTCTTC. It specifies CASSLAVGQYYNEQFF.